The present entry profiles one T cell receptor beta chain with its context. The protocol was immunoSEQ multiplex PCR, while the TCRdb copy is restricted to in-frame clones and leaves out a portion. The data hold roughly 120,000 clones, with approximately 94% observed a single time. The record originates from a study of control samples from healthy donors and cancer patients. The CDR3 has 13 residues. The germline V gene encodes CDR1 SEHNR and CDR2 FQNEAQ (reference sequence). Trimming took 5 bases from V and 9 from J, leaving 15 bases between them. The sequencing sample was made of blood. The chain has TRBV7-9 and TRBJ2-3; D is ambiguous. This TCR was sampled from a young man in good health. The DNA of the CDR3 is TGTGCCAGCAGCCCCGACTCGGAGAGGACGCAGTATTTT. Translation: CASSPDSERTQYF.